A single sample is the source of the 21 T cell receptor beta chains below, sequenced in a study of breast tumors, draining lymph nodes, adjacent tissues. TCRdb passed the multiplex PCR reads through MiXCR, listing each CDR3 protein once. The sample has under 75,000 distinct CDR3 sequences, 45% to 60% seen once; the top ten hold approximately 18%. The sequenced sample consisted of breast tumor tissue. The receptor set was obtained from a female donor with breast cancer. Some clones in this sample may be carry-over from other donors' samples.

J is TRBJ2-3 and V is TRBV7-3, with no clear D. In germline, CDR1 is SGHTA, CDR2 FQGTGA. V dropped 5 bases and J dropped 8 bases, with 11 bases sitting between them. The CDR3 runs to 12 residues. The CDR3 bases are TGTGCCAGCAGCGAAAACATGGGTACGCAGTATTTT. This gives the protein CASSENMGTQYF.

Concerning this clonotype itself: Just one base apart from a much larger clone, this may be a read error. The conserved closing phenylalanine or tryptophan is absent in this CDR3, likely reflecting a read error. The V call is TRBV20-1, the J call TRBJ1-1; no definite D call. Between the trimmed V and J ends, which lost 3 bases and 1 base, there was a span of 6 bases. The CDR3 loop spans 12 amino acids. Germline CDR1 is DFQATT and CDR2 is SNEGSKA (reference sequence). CDR3 in amino acids: CSARQGNTEAFL. For the CDR3, the DNA is TGCAGTGCTAGGCAAGGGAACACTGAAGCTTTCCTT.

This clonotype was seen many times. The gene calls are TRBV20-1 and TRBJ2-2; D is uncertain. The CDR3 spans 11 residues. Trimming pared 2 bases from V and 8 bases from J, leaving 6 bases between. Germline values: CDR1 DFQATT, CDR2 SNEGSKA (reference sequence). The CDR3 sequence: CSARSGGELFF. The CDR3, as DNA: TGCAGTGCTAGATCAGGAGGGGAGCTGTTTTTT.

V and J are TRBV20-1 and TRBJ2-7; D is possibly TRBD1 or TRBD2 (5 bases each). Between the trimmed V and J ends, which lost 4 bases and 2 bases, there was a span of 15 bases. Germline V gene lookup returns CDR1 DFQATT and CDR2 SNEGSKA (reference sequence). CDR3 length equals 14 residues. CDR3 region: CSATPGPATYEQYF. CDR3 DNA: TGCAGTGCTACCCCGGGACCCGCTACCTACGAGCAGTACTTC.

The sample holds many counts of this clonotype. This sequence joins TRBV4-3 and TRBJ2-7; tentatively, D is TRBD1 (6 bases). V was shortened by 0 bases and J by 0 bases, with 15 bases between the two germline ends. The CDR3 spans 17 residues. Germline V gives CDR1 LGHNA, CDR2 YSLEER. The CDR3 here is CASSQDLRGSVSYEQYF. The CDR3 DNA sequence: TGCGCCAGCAGCCAAGATTTAAGGGGGAGTGTCTCCTACGAGCAGTACTTC.

V usage is TRBV7-6 and J usage is TRBJ1-3; D is possibly TRBD1 (5 bases). V was trimmed by 3 bases and J by 0 bases, leaving 9 bases between them. The CDR3 has 15 amino acids. CDR1 and CDR2 (germline): SGHVS, FNYEAQ. CDR3 sequence reads: CASSLTASSGNTIYF. DNA of the CDR3: TGTGCCAGCAGCTTGACAGCCTCCTCTGGAAACACCATATATTTT.

This clonotype was seen repeatedly, ten times or more. The V call is TRBV5-1, the J call TRBJ2-2, with D unresolved. This CDR3 contains 16 residues. Germline values: CDR1 SGHRS, CDR2 YFSETQ. Trimming stripped 3 bases from V and 3 bases from J, with 15 bases between. Written as DNA, the CDR3 is TGCGCCAGCAGCTCGTTGGTGGGCTCGGACACCGGGGAGCTGTTTTTT. This codes for CASSSLVGSDTGELFF.

This sequence joins TRBV7-2 and TRBJ2-7; D might be TRBD2 (7 bases). Looked up from germline, CDR1 is SGHTA and CDR2 is FQGNSA. V was pared by 5 bases and J by 12 bases, with 23 bases between. This CDR3 is 14 amino acids long. In DNA, the CDR3 is TGTGCCAGCAGCCCTGGACTAACGGGGGGCCCACGGTACTTC. Protein sequence: CASSPGLTGGPRYF.

The genes are TRBV7-2 and TRBJ2-3; D is unclear. The V gene lost 0 bases and the J gene lost 2 bases, with 6 bases spanning the gap. The V gene's germline CDR1 is SGHTA and CDR2 FQGNSA. The CDR3 spans 14 residues. CDR3 protein: CASSLAPLTDTQYF. CDR3 in DNA: TGTGCCAGCAGCTTAGCTCCCCTCACAGATACGCAGTATTTT.

The sample holds a few counts of this clonotype. It may be a read error: a sequence one base away is much more abundant. The rearrangement joins TRBV6-4 to TRBJ2-1; a weak D match, TRBD1 (5 bases). This CDR3 has 13 residues. Germline lookup yields CDR1 MRHNA and CDR2 SNTAGT. The CDR3 loop reads CASSHSHQGKQFF. The CDR3 region has the DNA TGTGCCAGCAGTCACTCACACCAGGGAAAGCAGTTCTTC.

The table lists this clonotype with many counts. The chain employs TRBV7-9 and TRBJ1-6, with D maybe TRBD1 (5 bases). The length of the CDR3 is 17 residues. V was trimmed by 0 bases and J by 6 bases, leaving 15 bases between them. In germline, CDR1 is SEHNR, CDR2 FQNEAQ (reference sequence). Written as DNA, the CDR3 is TGTGCCAGCAGCTTAGCGCCAGGGAGAGTTGGTAATTCACCCCTCCACTTT. It specifies CASSLAPGRVGNSPLHF. Looking up the rest from reference TRBV7-9 and TRBJ1-6 gives the full variable domain: DTGVSQNPRHKITKRGQNVTFRCDPISEHNRLYWYRQTLGQGPEFLTYFQNEAQLEKSRLLSDRFSAERPKGSFSTLEIQRTEQGDSAMYLCASSLAPGRVGNSPLHFGNGTRLTVT.

The chain links TRBV14 to TRBJ2-1; 10 bases line up with TRBD1. With V trimmed by 8 bases and J by 0 bases, 19 bases remained unmatched. Germline values: CDR1 SGHDN, CDR2 FVKESK. The CDR3 runs 20 residues. The CDR3 DNA sequence: TGTGCCAGCTCACCACAGCGAGGACAGGGGGTGAGGAGCTCCTACAATGAGCAGTTCTTC. Protein: CASSPQRGQGVRSSYNEQFF.

The rearrangement joins TRBV7-2 to TRBJ2-7; 8 nucleotides align to TRBD2. CDR1 is SGHTA and CDR2 is FQGNSA in the germline V gene. The junction had 9 bases not matched to a gene; V was cut back by 5 bases and J by 0 bases. The length of the CDR3 is 16 residues. CDR3 nucleotides: TGTGCCAGCAGCACGTCCGGGACTAGGAGCTCCTACGAGCAGTACTTC. This translates into CASSTSGTRSSYEQYF.

The sample holds many counts of this clonotype. This chain uses TRBV2 with TRBJ1-1; no firm D call. Germline CDR1 and CDR2: SNHLY and FYNNEI. The length of the CDR3 is 13 residues. Trimming took off 3 bases at V and 10 bases at J, with 15 bases between the two ends. CDR3 nucleotide sequence: TGTGCCAGCAGTGATGTAAGGGCCTTTGGAGCTTTCTTT. Its protein product is CASSDVRAFGAFF.

As regards this clonotype: One end of the junction fails to match germline, which may point to a read error. J is TRBJ2-3 and V is TRBV15; 9 bases are a match to TRBD1. The CDR3 length is 15 residues. The germline CDR1 and CDR2 sequences are LNHNV and YYDKDF (reference sequence). The CDR3 bases are TGTGCCACCAGCACCTTACAGGGGGCAACAGGTACGCAGTATTTT. Its translation: CATSTLQGATGTQYF.

The chain employs TRBV14 and TRBJ2-3; D may correspond to TRBD1 or TRBD2 (5 bases each). Germline V CDR1 and CDR2: SGHDN, FVKESK. V lost 0 bases, J lost 5 bases, and 12 bases lay in between. The CDR3 has 15 residues. The CDR3 coding sequence is TGTGCCAGCAGCCAAGATTGGGGTGGGGGAGATACGCAGTATTTT. Translated: CASSQDWGGGDTQYF.

DNA of the CDR3: TGTGCCAGCAGCTTTCTACTAGCGGGAGGAGAAGAGACCCAGTACTTC. Translation: CASSFLLAGGEETQYF. The genes are TRBV12-1 and TRBJ2-5; the D segment call TRBD2 is taken from the table without a DNA check. TRBV12-1 is an annotated pseudogene. This CDR3 region has 16 residues.

This clonotype came up a few times. The chain employs TRBV30 and TRBJ1-3, with a weak D call TRBD1 (6 bases). The CDR3 runs 16 residues. Trimming left V 3 bases short and J 8 bases short, with 23 bases between. Germline-derived CDR1 and CDR2 are GTSNPN and SVGIG (reference sequence). The CDR3 DNA reads as TGTGCCTGGAGCGTGGTGGGGGGCGCGGAAGGCTACACCATATATTTT. Translation gives CAWSVVGGAEGYTIYF.

The rearrangement links TRBV15 to TRBJ1-2, with 10 bases aligning to TRBD1. CDR3 length: 16 amino acids. V trimming: 5 bases; J trimming: 6 bases; junction bases outside the gene matches: 12. CDR1 and CDR2 from the germline V gene are LNHNV and YYDKDF (reference sequence). The CDR3 loop is CATSAHDRGRWDGYTF. Here the CDR3 DNA reads TGTGCCACCAGCGCACATGACAGGGGGCGCTGGGATGGCTACACCTTC.

A note on this clonotype: Sequence at one end of the junction differs from germline and may be a read error. The rearrangement links TRBV5-4 to TRBJ2-3, with a tentative D call TRBD1 (8 bases). The germline gives CDR1 SGHNT, CDR2 YYREEE (reference sequence). The CDR3 covers 16 residues. The CDR3 is CAGSPTDREGTDTQYF. The CDR3 region has the DNA TGTGCCGGCAGCCCGACGGACAGGGAGGGGACAGATACGCAGTATTTT.

Concerning this clonotype itself: The junction departs from the called germline gene at one end, perhaps through a read error. This chain uses TRBV6-4 with TRBJ2-3; 9 bases agree with TRBD1. CDR3 length: 15 amino acids. The germline CDR1 and CDR2 sequences are MRHNA and SNTAGT. The CDR3 sequence is CASSHSRQGADTQYF. In DNA form, the CDR3 reads TGTGCCAGCAGTCACTCTAGACAGGGGGCAGATACGCAGTATTTT.